A selection of T cell receptor beta chains follows, all from one sample in a study of regulatory T cells in long-lasting Graves disease. Using its own MiXCR run on the multiplex PCR reads, TCRdb lists one record per CDR3 protein. Of about 460,000 distinct CDR3 sequences listed, roughly 22% are singletons. Sequencing used peripheral blood mononuclear cells (PBMCs), obtained when the disease was refractory, from a patient treated with antithyroid drugs. The receptors here all came from a female donor with Graves disease. Each CDR3 is given with its conserved first and last residue. The order of the fields is D gene, V gene, J gene, clone size, CDR3 protein, CDR3 DNA. The D gene is left open where the match is weak. Rows may omit the clone size; those that give it use once, few, many or a size class.

-,TRBV29-1,TRBJ1-4,many,CSVDFREKLFF,TGCAGCGTTGATTTTCGTGAAAAACTGTTTTTT
-,TRBV11-3,TRBJ1-2,-,CASSLEGSHYGYTF,TGTGCCAGCAGCTTAGAGGGAAGCCACTATGGCTACACCTTC
-,TRBV7-9,TRBJ1-2,-,CASTVLAGRADGYTF,TGTGCCAGCACTGTTCTAGCAGGCAGGGCGGATGGCTACACCTTC
-,TRBV20-1,TRBJ1-5,-,CSARDTYSNQPQHF,TGCAGTGCTAGAGACACATATAGCAATCAGCCCCAGCATTTT
-,TRBV7-2,TRBJ2-7,many,CASSAQYEQYF,TGTGCCAGCAGCGCCCAGTACGAGCAGTACTTC
TRBD1,TRBV5-4,TRBJ2-5,-,CASSLVSSGRGYQETQYF,TGTGCCAGCAGCTTGGTGTCCTCCGGCAGGGGGTACCAAGAGACCCAGTACTTC
-,TRBV6-5,TRBJ2-2,few,CASSYSTGNTGELFF,TGTGCCAGCAGTTACTCGACAGGGAACACCGGGGAGCTGTTTTTT
-,TRBV7-2,TRBJ1-4,many,CASSSPGDPSTNEKLFF,TGTGCCAGCAGCTCCCCAGGGGACCCTTCAACTAATGAAAAACTGTTTTTT
-,TRBV7-2,TRBJ1-1,many,CASSADPKNTEAFF,TGTGCCAGCAGCGCCGACCCGAAGAACACTGAAGCTTTCTTT
TRBD2,TRBV7-2,TRBJ2-3,-,CASSFRRGYGDTQYF,TGTGCCAGCAGCTTCAGGCGGGGGTACGGAGATACGCAGTATTTT
TRBD2,TRBV2,TRBJ2-7,-,CASTRLADFYEQYF,TGTGCCAGCACAAGACTAGCGGACTTCTACGAGCAGTACTTC
-,TRBV7-9,TRBJ2-2,few,CASTRGDAVVGELFF,TGTGCCAGCACCAGGGGGGACGCGGTGGTCGGGGAGCTGTTTTTT
TRBD1,TRBV9,TRBJ1-6,few,CASSAGQGASPLHF,TGTGCCAGCAGCGCTGGACAGGGGGCTTCACCCCTCCACTTT
-,TRBV5-1,TRBJ2-1,-,CASSLAGGAAFGEQFF,TGCGCCAGCAGCTTGGCCGGAGGGGCGGCGTTTGGAGAGCAGTTCTTC
-,TRBV27,TRBJ1-1,many,CASAAGHRTEAFF,TGTGCCAGCGCAGCGGGACACCGCACTGAAGCTTTCTTT
-,TRBV2,TRBJ2-4,-,CVSSEGLTVAKNIQYF,TGTGTCAGCAGTGAAGGTTTGACAGTAGCCAAAAACATTCAGTACTTC
-,TRBV7-6,TRBJ2-2,few,CASSFSGGERSPNTGELFF,TGTGCCAGCAGCTTCTCCGGGGGCGAGCGGTCACCGAACACTGGGGAGCTGTTTTTT